The clone carrying this T cell receptor beta chain came up many times. Its target is not known. RNA transcripts provided the source from which TCR beta CDR3 regions were amplified. The HTBI primer set drove a first-round RT-PCR of the TCR CDR3. TCRdb redid the calling of the multiplex PCR reads with MiXCR, one entry per CDR3 protein. The table lists around 430,000 distinct CDR3 sequences, around 14% of them singletons, with approximately 30% in the top ten. This sample is drawn from a study of T cells in Graves' hyperthyroidism and ophthalmopathy. Study-level results: Most thyroid clonotypes with frequency above 0.001 were detected in blood.

The length of the CDR3 is 14 residues. Germline V gene data show CDR1 as GTSNPN and CDR2 as SVGIG (reference sequence). The trim removed 7 bases at V and 4 bases at J, leaving 8 bases unmatched. This TCR came from a woman in her twenties or thirties with Graves' hyperthyroidism. V usage is TRBV30 and J usage is TRBJ2-7; 12 nucleotides match TRBD2. The sequenced sample was blood. The CDR3: CASTRTSGIYEQYF. The CDR3 coding sequence is TGTGCCTCCACCCGGACTAGCGGGATTTACGAGCAGTACTTC. The full variable domain, in which reference TRBV30 and TRBJ2-7 provide the parts outside the CDR3, is SQTIHQWPATLVQPVGSPLSLECTVEGTSNPNLYWYRQAAGRGLQLLFYSVGIGQISSEVPQNLSASRPQDRQFILSSKKLLLSDSGFYLCASTRTSGIYEQYFGPGTRLTVT.